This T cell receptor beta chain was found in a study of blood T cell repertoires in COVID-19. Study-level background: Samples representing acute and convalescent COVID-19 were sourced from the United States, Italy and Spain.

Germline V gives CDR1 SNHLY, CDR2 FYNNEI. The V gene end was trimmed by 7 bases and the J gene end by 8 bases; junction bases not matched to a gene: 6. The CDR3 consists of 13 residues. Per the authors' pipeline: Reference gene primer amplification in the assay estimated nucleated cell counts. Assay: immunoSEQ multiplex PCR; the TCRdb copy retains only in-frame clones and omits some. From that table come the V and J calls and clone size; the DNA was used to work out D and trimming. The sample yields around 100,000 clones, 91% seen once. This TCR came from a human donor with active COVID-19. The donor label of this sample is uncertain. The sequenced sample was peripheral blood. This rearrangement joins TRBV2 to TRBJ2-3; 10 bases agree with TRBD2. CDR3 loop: CASKSGGAATQYF. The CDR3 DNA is TGTGCCAGCAAAAGCGGGGGGGCCGCTACGCAGTATTTT.